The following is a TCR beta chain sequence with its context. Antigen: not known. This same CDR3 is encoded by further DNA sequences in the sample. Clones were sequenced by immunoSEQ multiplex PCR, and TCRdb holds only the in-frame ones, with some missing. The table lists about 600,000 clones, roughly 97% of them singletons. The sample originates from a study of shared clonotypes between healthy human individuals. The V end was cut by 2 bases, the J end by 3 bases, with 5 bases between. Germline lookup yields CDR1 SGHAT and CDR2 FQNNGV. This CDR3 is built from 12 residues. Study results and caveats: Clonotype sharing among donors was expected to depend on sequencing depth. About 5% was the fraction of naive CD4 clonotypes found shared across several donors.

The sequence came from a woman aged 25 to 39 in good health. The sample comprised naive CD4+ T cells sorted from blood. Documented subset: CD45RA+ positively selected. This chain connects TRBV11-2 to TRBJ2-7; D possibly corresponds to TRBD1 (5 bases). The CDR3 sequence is CASSLRGYEQYF. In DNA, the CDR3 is TGTGCCAGCAGCTTAAGGGGCTACGAGCAGTACTTC.